This is a list of T cell receptor beta chains from one sample in a study of CD8+ T cells in alopecia areata. Clones were sequenced by immunoSEQ multiplex PCR, and TCRdb holds only the in-frame ones, with some missing. The sample lists about 220,000 clones; more than 45% were seen once. Source: CD4+ T cells sorted from blood, taken at week 4, from a patient treated with tofacitinib. The source of these receptors is a human donor with alopecia areata. CDR3s include the opening cysteine and the closing phenylalanine or tryptophan. The D gene is left open where the match is weak. Size is omitted from some rows. Given values are once, few, many or a class for expanded clones.

TRBV4-3,TRBJ2-3,NA,NA,TGCGCCAGCAGCCTAAATGACGCGGGTACAGATACGCAGTATTTT,CASSLNDAGTDTQYF
TRBV7-6,TRBJ2-4,NA,NA,TGTGCCAGCAGCTTAGCGGTTGCGGGGCGCACCAAAAACATTCAGTACTTC,CASSLAVAGRTKNIQYF
TRBV15,TRBJ1-1,NA,NA,TGTGCCACCAGCATTACAGCGTCCACTGAAGCTTTCTTT,CATSITASTEAFF
TRBV7-9,TRBJ1-4,NA,NA,TGTGCCAGCAGCTTAGTTGGTCTTAATGAAAAACTGTTTTTT,CASSLVGLNEKLFF
TRBV12-5,TRBJ2-2,NA,many,TGTGCTAGTGGCCGGGACAACACCGGGGAGCTGTTTTTT,CASGRDNTGELFF
TRBV5-1,TRBJ2-3,TRBD2,NA,TGCGCCAGCAGCATTAGCGGGGGGAGCACAGATACGCAGTATTTT,CASSISGGSTDTQYF
TRBV5-1,TRBJ2-1,NA,many,TGCGCCAGCAGCTTGGGGATAGGCAATGAGCAGTTCTTC,CASSLGIGNEQFF
TRBV28,TRBJ1-6,TRBD1,few,TGTGCCAGCAGTCCCCGGGACAGGGGAAATTCACCCCTCCACTTT,CASSPRDRGNSPLHF
TRBV5-1,TRBJ1-6,NA,NA,TGCGCCAGCAGGGATACAAGTGATTCACCCCTCCACTTT,CASRDTSDSPLHF
TRBV30,TRBJ2-3,TRBD2,NA,TGTGCCTGGAGTGTACAGGCGGGGGGGATGACAGATACGCAGTATTTT,CAWSVQAGGMTDTQYF
TRBV7-9,TRBJ2-3,NA,NA,TGTGCCAGCAGCCCCCCTTGGGGCGATACGCAGTATTTT,CASSPPWGDTQYF
TRBV29-1,TRBJ2-1,NA,NA,TGCAGCGTTAACGGGGGGCCCACGTACAATGAGCAGTTCTTC,CSVNGGPTYNEQFF
TRBV7-3,TRBJ2-1,TRBD1,few,TGTGCCAGCAGCCGACAGGGGAGGAATGAGCAGTTCTTC,CASSRQGRNEQFF
TRBV7-2,TRBJ2-3,NA,NA,TGTGCCAGCAGCTCGACCCGAGAGGATACGCAGTATTTT,CASSSTREDTQYF
TRBV18,TRBJ1-1,NA,NA,TGTGCCAGCTCACCACCGATGATGAACACTGAAGCTTTCTTT,CASSPPMMNTEAFF
TRBV7-9,TRBJ1-2,NA,NA,TGTGCCAGCAGCTTAACTTCGAACTATGGCTACACCTTC,CASSLTSNYGYTF
TRBV9,TRBJ2-3,NA,NA,TGTGCCAGCAGCGAGAAGGCGGGGTCAAGCACAGATACGCAGTATTTT,CASSEKAGSSTDTQYF
TRBV9,TRBJ1-1,NA,NA,TGTGCCAGCAGCGTATATACTGGCACTGAAGCTTTCTTT,CASSVYTGTEAFF
TRBV6-6,TRBJ2-7,NA,NA,TGTGCCAGCAGGTCTCGAGGGACTCTAACCTACGAGCAGTACTTC,CASRSRGTLTYEQYF
TRBV7-9,TRBJ2-3,NA,NA,TGTGCCAGCAGCTTAGGGTCGGGACGGATCACAGATACGCAGTATTTT,CASSLGSGRITDTQYF
TRBV4-2,TRBJ2-3,NA,NA,TGTGCCAGCAGCCCTGGGACTAGCACAGATACGCAGTATTTT,CASSPGTSTDTQYF
TRBV7-2,TRBJ1-1,NA,NA,TGTGCCAGCAGCCCAATGGCCCAGAACACTGAAGCTTTCTTT,CASSPMAQNTEAFF
TRBV9,TRBJ2-5,NA,few,TGTGCCAGCAGCCCCACAGCGTACCAAGAGACCCAGTACTTC,CASSPTAYQETQYF
TRBV29-1,TRBJ2-1,NA,few,TGCAGCGTTGTTCGGGACAATGAGCAGTTCTTC,CSVVRDNEQFF
TRBV10-3,TRBJ1-4,NA,few,TGTGCCGCCAGAGGCGCAGGGGAGGGAGGAAAACTGTTTTTT,CAARGAGEGGKLFF
TRBV14,TRBJ2-5,TRBD1,NA,TGTGCCAGCAGCGACATTGGACAGGGGGAAGAGACCCAGTACTTC,CASSDIGQGEETQYF
TRBV15,TRBJ1-2,NA,many,TGTGCCACCAGCAGAGATCACAGGGATGGCTACACCTTC,CATSRDHRDGYTF
TRBV29-1,TRBJ2-1,NA,NA,TGCAGCGTATCCCCTTCGGGAGCTGGGAATGAGCAGTTCTTC,CSVSPSGAGNEQFF
TRBV18,TRBJ2-1,NA,few,TGTGCCAGCTCACCAGCTTCACCGGGAGACAATGAGCAGTTCTTC,CASSPASPGDNEQFF
TRBV29-1,TRBJ1-1,TRBD1,NA,TGCAGCGTTACCCGACAGGGATTGAACACTGAAGCTTTCTTT,CSVTRQGLNTEAFF
TRBV2,TRBJ1-5,NA,NA,TGTGCCAGCCGCTTAGGGGGTTATCAGCCCCAGCATTTT,CASRLGGYQPQHF
TRBV29-1,TRBJ1-1,NA,many,TGCAGCGTTGCAAATCCTGAAGCTTTCTTT,CSVANPEAFF
TRBV9,TRBJ2-3,TRBD2,NA,TGTGCCAGCAGCGTAGGGCTAGCGGGCACAGATACGCAGTATTTT,CASSVGLAGTDTQYF
TRBV27,TRBJ1-1,TRBD1,NA,TGTGCCAGCAGTTTATTTATGGGACAGCGGAACACTGAAGCTTTCTTT,CASSLFMGQRNTEAFF
TRBV7-9,TRBJ1-5,NA,NA,TGTGCCAGCAGCTTATCTGCGGTGGAGCCCCAGCATTTT,CASSLSAVEPQHF
TRBV19,TRBJ1-5,TRBD1,NA,TGTGCCAGTAGACACGGGACAGGGCTTGGCAATCAGCCCCAGCATTTT,CASRHGTGLGNQPQHF
TRBV25-1,TRBJ2-6,TRBD1,NA,TGTGCCAGCAGTTGGGACAGGGAACTCTCTGGGGCCAACGTCCTGACTTTC,CASSWDRELSGANVLTF
TRBV10-3,TRBJ1-5,NA,NA,TGTGCCATCAGCCAGGGCATGGAGCCCCAGCATTTT,CAISQGMEPQHF
TRBV5-6,TRBJ2-3,NA,NA,TGTGCCAGCAGCTTGGCAGGGAATCGAAATACGCAGTATTTT,CASSLAGNRNTQYF
TRBV29-1,TRBJ2-3,NA,NA,TGCAGCGTAGGTTTTGGTCGCGATACGCAGTATTTT,CSVGFGRDTQYF
TRBV7-2,TRBJ2-7,TRBD2,few,TGTGCCAGCAGCTTAGATGACGGGACTAGCTACGAGCAGTACTTC,CASSLDDGTSYEQYF
TRBV7-6,TRBJ2-2,TRBD2,NA,TGTGCCAGCAGCTTAAATCTAGCGGGGAACACCGGGGAGCTGTTTTTT,CASSLNLAGNTGELFF
TRBV2,TRBJ1-6,NA,NA,TGTGCCAGCCGAAAAAGACAGGACTTTAATTCACCCCTCCACTTT,CASRKRQDFNSPLHF
TRBV5-1,TRBJ2-7,NA,NA,TGCGCCAGCAGCTTGGAGCCGTACGAGCAGTACTTC,CASSLEPYEQYF
TRBV4-3,TRBJ1-2,TRBD1,NA,TGCGCCAGCAGCCAAGACCCAGGACAGGGGTATGGCTACACCTTC,CASSQDPGQGYGYTF
TRBV29-1,TRBJ1-2,NA,NA,TGCAGCGTTGAGCGAAATAACTATGGCTACACCTTC,CSVERNNYGYTF